The present TCR beta chain was sequenced within a study of beta chain features in type 1 diabetes. Study context: Patients and healthy donors were similar in age, gender and cell yields. Sorted cells from all samples, numbering roughly 100,000,000, were examined. The study's findings and limits: Type 1 diabetes patients had moderately but significantly shorter TCRB CDR3s in all four CD4+ subsets.

Based on CD45RO/CCR7/CD25/CD127/CD95/CD27, CD4+ regulatory, stem cell-like memory, naive and central memory cells were sorted. Expressed TCRB transcripts were sequenced because the isolated RNA had all been reverse transcribed beforehand. TCRdb keeps only in-frame clones here, not all; method: immunoSEQ multiplex PCR. This sample carries hundreds of thousands of clones, over 12% of them seen once, and the ten largest clones take nearly 0.04%. This clone was seen more than once but under ten times. Its target is unknown. The receptor's source is a man aged 18 to 29 with type 1 diabetes. The sequencing sample was made of naive CD4+ T cells from blood.

CDR3 in amino acids: CASSEPANEQFF. The DNA of the CDR3 is TGTGCCAGCAGTGAACCGGCCAATGAGCAGTTCTTC. The V and J genes are TRBV2 and TRBJ2-1; no clear D gene. The length of the CDR3 is 12 residues. The V gene lost 2 bases and the J gene lost 6 bases, with 5 bases spanning the gap. The V gene's germline CDR1 is SNHLY and CDR2 FYNNEI.